One sample yielded the 32 T cell receptor beta chains listed below, sequenced in a study of PD-L1 blockade in urothelial cancer. Time point noted: pretreatment peripheral blood. Only in-frame clones appear in the TCRdb table, and some are missing; sequencing was by immunoSEQ multiplex PCR. The sample comprises tens of thousands of clones, around 88% of which are singletons, and about 14% rests with the top ten. Sequences were derived from PBMCs, sampled around atezolizumab (anti-PD-L1) treatment. Source of these receptors: a woman aged 60 to 75 with urothelial cancer.

This clone came up once. This chain uses TRBV10-1 with TRBJ1-1, with TRBD1 identical over 7 bases. V dropped 5 bases and J dropped 8; count of bases not matched to a gene: 2. Germline V gene sequence: CDR1 WNHNN, CDR2 SYGVQD (reference sequence). The CDR3 is 11 amino acids. The CDR3 loop is CASSQGQEAFF. The CDR3 DNA reads as TGCGCCAGCAGTCAGGGACAGGAAGCTTTCTTT.

This chain connects TRBV4-1 to TRBJ1-1; 9 bases are a match to TRBD1. The CDR3 is 14 residues long. Unmatched junction bases numbered 5, after V lost 6 bases and J lost 3 bases. From germline, CDR1 is MGHRA and CDR2 YSYEKL. CDR3 bases: TGCGCCAGCAGGCCGGGACAGGGTTACACTGAAGCTTTCTTT. This encodes CASRPGQGYTEAFF.

DNA for the CDR3: TGTGCCAGCAGTTCGGGGTTGCCCGGGGAGCTGTTTTTT. This gives the protein CASSSGLPGELFF. The rearrangement joins TRBV28 to TRBJ2-2; TRBD2 is a possible D gene (5 bases). Germline V lookup: CDR1 MDHEN, CDR2 SYDVKM. CDR3 size: 13 residues. V was shortened by 4 bases and J by 6 bases, with 9 bases between the two germline ends.

This chain joins TRBV5-6 and TRBJ2-3; TRBD2 aligns across 14 bases. Per the germline V gene, CDR1 is SGHDT and CDR2 is YYEEEE. V lost 3 bases, J lost 2 bases, and 11 bases stayed unmatched. The CDR3 length is 19 residues. The CDR3 reads CASSSPRGLAGEPTDTQYF. As DNA, the CDR3 is TGTGCCAGCAGCTCCCCTCGGGGACTAGCGGGGGAGCCCACAGATACGCAGTATTTT.

The chain links TRBV5-6 to TRBJ1-1, with 11 bases lining up with TRBD1. The CDR3 is 15 residues long. Germline values: CDR1 SGHDT, CDR2 YYEEEE. Trimming at V came to 3 bases and at J to 1 base, leaving 2 bases not matched to a gene. The CDR3 spells CASSWTGGPNTEAFF. CDR3 in DNA: TGTGCCAGCAGCTGGACAGGGGGCCCGAACACTGAAGCTTTCTTT.

This clone was seen many times. The chain combines TRBV4-2 with TRBJ2-1, with D unresolved. The length of the CDR3 is 13 residues. The V end lost 3 bases, the J end lost 6 bases, and 9 bases lay between the germline ends. Germline V CDR1 and CDR2: LGHNA, YNFKEQ. The chain's CDR3 is CASSHAVSNEQFF. The CDR3 bases are TGTGCCAGCAGCCACGCAGTCTCCAATGAGCAGTTCTTC.

The rearrangement uses TRBV15 and TRBJ2-2; TRBD2 agrees at 7 bases. V lost 5 bases and J lost 4; bases outside the gene matches: 4. Germline loops: CDR1 LNHNV, CDR2 YYDKDF (reference sequence). This CDR3 contains 14 residues. CDR3 in amino acids: CATSGREVTGELFF. CDR3 sequence (DNA): TGTGCCACCAGCGGGAGGGAGGTCACCGGGGAGCTGTTTTTT. Complete variable domain (other parts from reference TRBV15 and TRBJ2-2): DAMVIQNPRYQVTQFGKPVTLSCSQTLNHNVMYWYQQKSSQAPKLLFHYYDKDFNNEADTPDNFQSRRPNTSFCFLDIRSPGLGDTAMYLCATSGREVTGELFFGEGSRLTVL.

The chain employs TRBV29-1 and TRBJ2-3; 7 bases map to TRBD1. Germline V gives CDR1 SQVTM, CDR2 ANQGSEA. Losses at the gene ends were 7 bases for V and 4 bases for J; bases not matched to a gene: 17. This CDR3 has 16 residues. The CDR3 here is CSAPLLTGRGPDTQYF. The DNA of the CDR3 is TGCAGCGCCCCCTTGCTGACAGGGCGAGGTCCAGATACGCAGTATTTT.

CDR3 amino acids: CASSPQGGPSGANVLTF. The CDR3 coding sequence is TGCGCCAGCAGCCCACAGGGGGGACCCTCTGGGGCCAACGTCCTGACTTTC. The chain joins TRBV5-1 to TRBJ2-6; 8 nucleotides align to TRBD1. Germline V gene sequence: CDR1 SGHRS, CDR2 YFSETQ. The junction had 6 bases not matched to a gene; V was cut back by 4 bases and J by 0 bases. The CDR3 runs to 17 residues. Full variable domain (remainder filled in from reference TRBV5-1 and TRBJ2-6): KAGVTQTPRYLIKTRGQQVTLSCSPISGHRSVSWYQQTPGQGLQFLFEYFSETQRNKGNFPGRFSGRQFSNSRSEMNVSTLELGDSALYLCASSPQGGPSGANVLTFGAGSRLTVL.

This chain links TRBV5-6 with TRBJ1-2, with 9 bases fitting TRBD1. Germline V lookup: CDR1 SGHDT, CDR2 YYEEEE. This CDR3 contains 13 residues. Trimming cost V 4 bases and J 8 bases; bases outside gene matches: 6. CDR3 loop: CASSLGTGFGYTF. DNA of the CDR3: TGTGCCAGCAGCCTCGGGACAGGGTTCGGCTACACCTTC.

The chain employs TRBV28 and TRBJ2-2; tentative D call: TRBD1 (5 bases). Germline CDR1 and CDR2: MDHEN and SYDVKM. CDR3 length equals 14 residues. V lost 5 bases to trimming and J lost 10 bases, with 17 bases between them. CDR3 residues: CASSPPGRDVELFF. CDR3 DNA sequence: TGTGCCAGCAGTCCCCCGGGCAGGGATGTGGAGCTGTTTTTT.

V and J are TRBV5-1 and TRBJ2-5, with D perhaps matching TRBD1 (6 bases). Germline assignment: CDR1 SGHRS and CDR2 YFSETQ. The CDR3 has 12 residues. V was trimmed by 9 bases and J by 2 bases, leaving 11 bases between them. The CDR3 nucleotides read TGCGCCACACGAGGGGGACAAGAGACCCAGTACTTC. Amino acids: CATRGGQETQYF.

This chain connects TRBV29-1 to TRBJ2-5; 7 bases match TRBD2. Per the germline V gene, CDR1 is SQVTM and CDR2 is ANQGSEA. CDR3 length: 14 residues. V lost 5 bases, J lost 1 base, and 7 bases stayed unmatched. CDR3 loop: CSVNLAGAQETQYF. In DNA form, the CDR3 reads TGCAGCGTTAATCTTGCGGGAGCCCAAGAGACCCAGTACTTC.

The chain is built from TRBV5-5 and TRBJ1-2; 11 positions agree with TRBD1. The trim removed 4 bases at V and 4 bases at J, leaving 6 bases unmatched. The CDR3 runs to 15 residues. The germline gives CDR1 SGHKS, CDR2 YYEKEE (reference sequence). CDR3 sequence: CASSREGTGGYGYTF. The CDR3 DNA reads TGTGCCAGCAGCCGGGAGGGGACAGGGGGCTATGGCTACACCTTC.

V and J are TRBV27 and TRBJ2-1; TRBD2 aligns across 7 bases. V lost 6 bases and J lost 5; bases outside the gene matches: 13. The CDR3 consists of 16 residues. Germline CDR1 and CDR2: MNHEY and SMNVEV (reference sequence). CDR3 DNA: TGTGCCAGCAGGCCCTCGTTTGGGAGGGCCGACAATGAGCAGTTCTTC. Its translation: CASRPSFGRADNEQFF.

The V and J genes are TRBV5-5 and TRBJ2-7; TRBD2 is a possible D gene (5 bases). Germline CDR1 is SGHKS and CDR2 is YYEKEE (reference sequence). V lost 0 bases to trimming and J lost 1 base, with 8 bases between them. The CDR3 contains 14 residues. CDR3 in amino acids: CASSLERRSYEQYF. The CDR3 DNA sequence: TGTGCCAGCAGCTTGGAGCGGAGATCCTACGAGCAGTACTTC.

This clone came up once. The CDR3 reads CASSFARTGLRYEQYF. The CDR3 DNA is TGTGCCAGCAGCTTCGCTCGGACAGGACTTCGTTACGAGCAGTACTTC. The rearrangement joins TRBV7-9 to TRBJ2-7, with 7 bases aligning to TRBD1. With V trimmed by 3 bases and J by 4 bases, 12 bases remained unmatched. The CDR3 extends over 16 amino acids. From germline, CDR1 is SEHNR and CDR2 FQNEAQ (reference sequence).

The V call is TRBV19, the J call TRBJ1-1; a possible D gene is TRBD1 (6 bases). The germline V gene encodes CDR1 LNHDA and CDR2 SQIVND (reference sequence). Trimming left V 7 bases short and J 4 bases short, with 10 bases between. CDR3 size: 12 residues. The CDR3 spells CASTVGATEAFF. CDR3 DNA sequence: TGTGCCAGTACGGTGGGGGCCACTGAAGCTTTCTTT. Full variable domain (missing parts from reference TRBV19 and TRBJ1-1): DGGITQSPKYLFRKEGQNVTLSCEQNLNHDAMYWYRQDPGQGLRLIYYSQIVNDFQKGDIAEGYSVSREKKESFPLTVTSAQKNPTAFYLCASTVGATEAFFGQGTRLTVV.

The rearrangement joins TRBV9 to TRBJ2-7; D may be TRBD1 (6 bases). Deletions cut 1 base from V and 4 bases from J, with 15 bases between. From germline, CDR1 is SGDLS and CDR2 YYNGEE. The length of the CDR3 is 15 residues. The CDR3, as DNA: TGTGCCAGCAGCGTATTGCCAGGTGGGACATACGAGCAGTACTTC. Its translation is CASSVLPGGTYEQYF.

This clone was seen only once. The CDR3 DNA is TGTGCCAGTAGTCCCTCACTCAGGACCAGGGGTCTGGATGAGCAGTTCTTC. Residues: CASSPSLRTRGLDEQFF. This chain joins TRBV19 and TRBJ2-1; a possible D gene is TRBD1 (6 bases). The CDR3 is made up of 17 amino acids. V was clipped by 5 bases and J by 8 bases, with 25 bases between them. Germline V gives CDR1 LNHDA, CDR2 SQIVND (reference sequence).

The chain carries TRBV18 and TRBJ1-6; D is unresolved. Germline CDR1 KGHSH, CDR2 LQKENI. CDR3 length: 15 amino acids. The germline V and J ends were trimmed by 1 base and 8 bases, with 12 bases remaining between them. The CDR3 bases are TGTGCCAGCTCACCACAGTCCGGGTCCGATTCACCCCTCCACTTT. Its translation is CASSPQSGSDSPLHF.

This clone turned up a few times. The J gene is TRBJ1-5, the V gene TRBV6-1; 9 nucleotides align to TRBD1. Germline assignment: CDR1 MNHNS and CDR2 SASEGT. CDR3 length equals 15 residues. The trim removed 6 bases at V and 0 bases at J, leaving 3 bases unmatched. The CDR3 DNA follows: TGTGCCAGCAGAGGGGGACAGGGTAGCAATCAGCCCCAGCATTTT. Protein sequence: CASRGGQGSNQPQHF.

The gene calls are TRBV19 and TRBJ2-7, with D maybe TRBD1 (6 bases). The CDR3 has 14 residues. Per the germline V gene, CDR1 is LNHDA and CDR2 is SQIVND (reference sequence). The V and J ends lost 5 bases and 3 bases respectively, with 14 bases between them. The CDR3 sequence: CASSLRTRGYEQYF. CDR3 in DNA: TGTGCCAGTAGTCTTAGGACCAGGGGCTACGAGCAGTACTTC. Full variable domain (outside the CDR3, taken from reference TRBV19 and TRBJ2-7): DGGITQSPKYLFRKEGQNVTLSCEQNLNHDAMYWYRQDPGQGLRLIYYSQIVNDFQKGDIAEGYSVSREKKESFPLTVTSAQKNPTAFYLCASSLRTRGYEQYFGPGTRLTVT.

The chain carries TRBV5-1 and TRBJ2-7; 7 bases are shared with TRBD1. The germline CDR1 and CDR2 sequences are SGHRS and YFSETQ. CDR3 length: 14 residues. With V trimmed by 3 bases and J by 6 bases, 9 bases remained unmatched. DNA for the CDR3: TGCGCCAGCAGCTCCGCCGGACAGGTGGGCGAGCAGTACTTC. Translating it yields CASSSAGQVGEQYF.

This chain joins TRBV6-6 and TRBJ2-5; tentatively, D is TRBD2 (6 bases). The CDR3 extends over 14 amino acids. Trimming stripped 0 bases from V and 5 bases from J, with 10 bases between. Germline-derived CDR1 and CDR2 are MNHNY and SVGAGI (reference sequence). The CDR3 DNA reads TGTGCCAGCAGTTACTCGGGAGGCGGGGAGACCCAGTACTTC. Amino acids: CASSYSGGGETQYF.

The V call is TRBV10-3, the J call TRBJ1-2, with 7 bases lining up with TRBD1. Losses at the gene ends were 10 bases for V and 2 bases for J; bases not matched to a gene: 10. Germline CDR1 is ENHRY and CDR2 is SYGVKD. The CDR3 length is 14 residues. CDR3 in DNA: TGTGCCAGCCGCCGGGACAGAAGAAACTATGGCTACACCTTC. Translated, it gives CASRRDRRNYGYTF.

The genes are TRBV5-1 and TRBJ2-7, with TRBD2 identical over 8 bases. Germline V gene data show CDR1 as SGHRS and CDR2 as YFSETQ. This CDR3 spans 14 amino acids. J was trimmed by 4 bases and V by 0 bases; bases with no gene match: 3. The CDR3 here is CASSLVTSGYEQYF. CDR3 nucleotides: TGCGCCAGCAGCTTGGTCACTAGCGGATACGAGCAGTACTTC.

The CDR3 DNA sequence: TGTGCCAGCAGTACCCTAGCGGGGGTTCCCATTAGCACAGATACGCAGTATTTT. Protein sequence: CASSTLAGVPISTDTQYF. This chain joins TRBV5-5 and TRBJ2-3, with 10 bases identical to TRBD2. This CDR3 contains 18 residues. After removal of 5 bases from V and 0 bases from J, the junction contained 12 bases not matched to a gene. Germline V gene data show CDR1 as SGHKS and CDR2 as YYEKEE (reference sequence).

CDR3 amino acids: CASILGQVYTGELFF. CDR3 bases: TGTGCCAGCATATTAGGACAGGTTTACACCGGGGAGCTGTTTTTT. This rearrangement joins TRBV6-6 to TRBJ2-2; 7 nucleotides align to TRBD1. Trimming cost V 7 bases and J 3 bases; bases outside gene matches: 8. From germline, CDR1 is MNHNY and CDR2 SVGAGI (reference sequence). CDR3 size: 15 residues.

This chain joins TRBV19 and TRBJ2-5, with unresolved D. Germline CDR1 is LNHDA and CDR2 is SQIVND (reference sequence). Trimming shortened V by 1 base and J by 2 bases, and 8 bases separated the two germline ends. The CDR3 is 14 residues long. The CDR3 DNA is TGTGCCAGTAGTATAGGTACAGTACAAGAGACCCAGTACTTC. Protein: CASSIGTVQETQYF.

This clone occurred once. The V call is TRBV13, the J call TRBJ1-2, with TRBD1 identical over 10 bases. In germline, CDR1 is PRHDT, CDR2 FYEKMQ (reference sequence). This CDR3 spans 14 amino acids. J was trimmed by 5 bases and V by 3 bases; bases with no gene match: 3. CDR3 nucleotide sequence: TGTGCCAGCAGCTTGGGGACAGGGGAATATGGCTACACCTTC. This codes for CASSLGTGEYGYTF. The whole variable domain, filled in from reference TRBV13 and TRBJ1-2, reads AAGVIQSPRHLIKEKRETATLKCYPIPRHDTVYWYQQGPGQDPQFLISFYEKMQSDKGSIPDRFSAQQFSDYHSELNMSSLELGDSALYFCASSLGTGEYGYTFGSGTRLTVV.

This clone has only one observation. The chain uses TRBV14 and TRBJ1-2; D is possibly TRBD1 (5 bases). CDR1 and CDR2 (germline): SGHDN, FVKESK. CDR3 size: 16 residues. With 0 bases removed from V and 1 base from J, the gap between germline ends came to 12 bases. The CDR3 region is CASSQEIGGFNYGYTF. DNA of the CDR3: TGTGCCAGCAGCCAAGAGATCGGGGGATTTAACTATGGCTACACCTTC.